Below, 27 T cell receptor beta chains from the same sample are listed, as sequenced in a study of cytomegalovirus exposure and HLA in healthy donors. Using immunoSEQ multiplex PCR, the repertoire was profiled, and TCRdb retains in-frame clones only, with some absent. The sample consists of tens of thousands of clones, just under 95% of them appearing once. Sequenced material: PBMCs. Every receptor here comes from a woman between 18 and 29 years old in good health and CMV-seropositive.

This chain links TRBV5-1 with TRBJ1-6, with D maybe TRBD1 (6 bases). V was cut by 2 bases and J by 9 bases, with 18 bases left in between. CDR1 and CDR2 (germline): SGHRS, YFSETQ. The CDR3 spans 16 residues. The CDR3 DNA sequence: TGCGCCAGCAGCTTACAACCGACAGGCTCGTTTTCACCCCTCCACTTT. Translating it yields CASSLQPTGSFSPLHF.

This chain joins TRBV4-2 and TRBJ2-7; 10 bases fit TRBD1. Germline CDR1 reads LGHNA; CDR2 reads YNFKEQ. V was clipped by 1 base and J by 2 bases; unmatched bases: 2. CDR3 size: 15 residues. In nucleotides, the CDR3 is TGTGCCAGCAGCCAAGTTGGACAGGGGGCCTACGAGCAGTACTTC. Its protein is CASSQVGQGAYEQYF.

The chain is built from TRBV28 and TRBJ1-6; D is unresolved. CDR1 is MDHEN and CDR2 is SYDVKM in the germline V gene. Trimming pared 5 bases from V and 8 bases from J, leaving 13 bases between. The CDR3 is 14 amino acids. CDR3 loop: CASSPPGMYSPLHF. CDR3 DNA sequence: TGTGCCAGCAGTCCCCCGGGGATGTATTCACCCCTCCACTTT. Filled out from reference TRBV28 and TRBJ1-6, the complete variable domain reads DVKVTQSSRYLVKRTGEKVFLECVQDMDHENMFWYRQDPGLGLRLIYFSYDVKMKEKGDIPEGYSVSREKKERFSLILESASTNQTSMYLCASSPPGMYSPLHFGNGTRLTVT.

This chain joins TRBV4-1 and TRBJ1-1, with D unresolved. The CDR3 has 15 amino acids. CDR1 is MGHRA and CDR2 is YSYEKL in the germline V gene. Trimming removed 5 bases at V and 1 base at J, with 14 bases between. The CDR3 DNA follows: TGCGCCAGCAGCGAAATAGGCGAGGGGAACACTGAAGCTTTCTTT. Residues: CASSEIGEGNTEAFF.

This sequence joins TRBV6-1 and TRBJ2-1, with D perhaps TRBD2 (7 bases). Trimming left V 4 bases short and J 9 bases short, with 19 bases between. CDR3 length: 15 residues. The germline V gene has CDR1 MNHNS and CDR2 SASEGT. CDR3 residues: CASSVEGGLGGEQFF. The CDR3 DNA reads as TGTGCCAGCAGTGTTGAGGGGGGGTTGGGCGGTGAGCAGTTCTTC.

The V and J genes are TRBV29-1 and TRBJ1-2; 12 bases fit TRBD1. The CDR3 runs 14 residues. V was pared by 5 bases and J by 5 bases, with 6 bases of the junction left unmatched. In germline, CDR1 is SQVTM, CDR2 ANQGSEA. The CDR3 sequence is CSVNPGQGAYGYTF. CDR3 DNA sequence: TGCAGCGTTAACCCGGGACAGGGGGCGTATGGCTACACCTTC.

The CDR3 DNA follows: TGTGCCAGCAGTTTAGACAACAGGAATGAGCAGTTCTTC. It specifies CASSLDNRNEQFF. V gene TRBV27 combines with J gene TRBJ2-1; D might be TRBD1 (5 bases). Trimming took 2 bases from V and 7 from J, leaving 9 bases between them. CDR1 is MNHEY and CDR2 is SMNVEV in the germline V gene (reference sequence). The CDR3 is made up of 13 amino acids.

The gene calls are TRBV12-5 and TRBJ1-2; the match to TRBD1 covers 7 bases. V shed 2 bases and J 0 bases; nucleotides not matched to a gene: 3. The germline V gene encodes CDR1 LGHNT and CDR2 FRNRAP. The CDR3 is 15 amino acids. CDR3: CASGLWTGPNYGYTF. As DNA, the CDR3 is TGTGCTAGTGGTTTGTGGACAGGACCTAACTATGGCTACACCTTC. Full variable domain (missing parts from reference TRBV12-5 and TRBJ1-2): DARVTQTPRHKVTEMGQEVTMRCQPILGHNTVFWYRQTMMQGLELLAYFRNRAPLDDSGMPKDRFSAEMPDATLATLKIQPSEPRDSAVYFCASGLWTGPNYGYTFGSGTRLTVV.

This chain connects TRBV7-3 to TRBJ2-3; the D is unclear. Trimming took off 1 base at V and 2 bases at J, with 7 bases between the two ends. Germline values: CDR1 SGHTA, CDR2 FQGTGA. The CDR3 extends over 14 amino acids. DNA of the CDR3: TGTGCCAGCAGCTTAAACAGCAACACAGATACGCAGTATTTT. Its protein product is CASSLNSNTDTQYF.

The sample holds one count of this clone. The V call is TRBV21-1, the J call TRBJ2-7; TRBD1 is the table's D call, not checked against the DNA. TRBV21-1 represents a pseudogene. The CDR3 runs to 19 residues. The CDR3 region is CASSKVGGPRWDRLYEQYF. As DNA, the CDR3 is TGTGCCAGCAGCAAGGTCGGAGGCCCCAGGTGGGACAGGCTATACGAGCAGTACTTC.

The chain couples TRBV30 to TRBJ1-1; D possibly corresponds to TRBD1 (5 bases). Germline CDR1 is GTSNPN and CDR2 is SVGIG (reference sequence). V was clipped by 3 bases and J by 6 bases, with 17 bases between them. CDR3 length equals 14 residues. CDR3 loop: CAWRNPQVLPEAFF. Written as DNA, the CDR3 is TGTGCCTGGAGGAACCCACAGGTTCTGCCTGAAGCTTTCTTT.

CDR3 sequence reads: CASSLVTSGKDEQYF. The CDR3 DNA sequence: TGTGCCAGCAGTCTTGTCACTAGCGGGAAGGACGAGCAGTACTTC. The V call is TRBV27, the J call TRBJ2-7, with 10 bases lining up with TRBD2. CDR1 is MNHEY, CDR2 SMNVEV, per germline (reference sequence). The CDR3 has 15 residues. The junction had 9 bases not matched to a gene; V was cut back by 5 bases and J by 5 bases.

This clone was seen once. The genes are TRBV11-2 and TRBJ2-7; 10 bases map to TRBD2. In germline, CDR1 is SGHAT, CDR2 FQNNGV. The junction had 11 bases not matched to a gene; V was cut back by 1 base and J by 2 bases. This CDR3 is built from 18 residues. The chain's CDR3 is CASSLVKLAGPLPYEQYF. The CDR3 DNA is TGTGCCAGCAGCTTAGTGAAACTAGCGGGACCATTACCCTACGAGCAGTACTTC.

Comment on this clone: One end of the junction varies from germline; a read error may be responsible. CDR3 sequence (DNA): TGTGCCAGCACTTTATCTTTGGGGACAGACTATAATTCACCCCTCCACTTT. This encodes CASTLSLGTDYNSPLHF. The J gene is TRBJ1-6, the V gene TRBV28; TRBD1 agrees at 7 bases. The CDR3 extends over 17 amino acids. Germline CDR1 MDHEN, CDR2 SYDVKM. Full variable domain (missing parts from reference TRBV28 and TRBJ1-6): DVKVTQSSRYLVKRTGEKVFLECVQDMDHENMFWYRQDPGLGLRLIYFSYDVKMKEKGDIPEGYSVSREKKERFSLILESASTNQTSMYLCASTLSLGTDYNSPLHFGNGTRLTVT.

Only one count was recorded for this clone. V is TRBV4-1 and J is TRBJ2-5; maybe TRBD2 (7 bases). V gave up 0 bases and J gave up 1 base, with 12 bases separating them. The CDR3 runs 16 residues. Germline values: CDR1 MGHRA, CDR2 YSYEKL. The CDR3 is CASSQDARGRQETQYF. In DNA form, the CDR3 reads TGCGCCAGCAGCCAAGATGCGCGGGGGCGCCAAGAGACCCAGTACTTC.

The V gene is TRBV5-1, the J gene TRBJ2-3; 8 nucleotides line up with TRBD2. From germline, CDR1 is SGHRS and CDR2 YFSETQ. The CDR3 length is 16 residues. J was trimmed by 0 bases and V by 0 bases; bases with no gene match: 3. CDR3: CASSLEGLVSTDTQYF. CDR3 coding DNA: TGCGCCAGCAGCTTGGAGGGACTAGTGAGCACAGATACGCAGTATTTT.

CDR3 sequence (DNA): TGTGCCAGCAGTGTCCGGGTCGCAGATACGCAGTATTTT. Its protein product is CASSVRVADTQYF. The chain joins TRBV6-4 to TRBJ2-3, with D uncertain. Germline loops: CDR1 MRHNA, CDR2 SNTAGT. This CDR3 spans 13 amino acids. The V end was cut by 4 bases, the J end by 4 bases, with 9 bases between.

This clone was seen only once. This rearrangement joins TRBV28 to TRBJ2-7; D possibly corresponds to TRBD1 (5 bases). Germline loops: CDR1 MDHEN, CDR2 SYDVKM. Trimming cost V 5 bases and J 4 bases, with 15 bases left between them. CDR3 length equals 14 residues. The CDR3, as DNA: TGTGCCAGCAGTCGTGAAGGGGAAACGTACGAGCAGTACTTC. Translation gives CASSREGETYEQYF. Based on the CDR3 plus reference TRBV28 and TRBJ2-7, the full variable domain is DVKVTQSSRYLVKRTGEKVFLECVQDMDHENMFWYRQDPGLGLRLIYFSYDVKMKEKGDIPEGYSVSREKKERFSLILESASTNQTSMYLCASSREGETYEQYFGPGTRLTVT.

The CDR3: CASSGDGGRENYGYTF. The CDR3 nucleotides are TGTGCCAGCAGCGGGGATGGGGGCAGGGAGAACTATGGCTACACCTTC. This chain joins TRBV7-9 and TRBJ1-2, with a possible D match to TRBD1 (6 bases). The CDR3 is made up of 16 amino acids. Germline loops: CDR1 SEHNR, CDR2 FQNEAQ (reference sequence). With 5 bases removed from V and 2 bases from J, the gap between germline ends came to 18 bases.

The rearrangement uses TRBV7-9 and TRBJ2-7; D perhaps matches TRBD2 (6 bases). CDR1 is SEHNR, CDR2 FQNEAQ, per germline (reference sequence). The CDR3 totals 13 residues. The germline V and J ends were trimmed by 5 bases and 9 bases, with 17 bases remaining between them. Written as DNA, the CDR3 is TGTGCCAGCAGCGCGGTAGGGACTGGGTGGCAGTACTTC. Protein product: CASSAVGTGWQYF.

The chain uses TRBV5-4 and TRBJ2-1, with D perhaps matching TRBD2 (5 bases). The germline CDR1 and CDR2 sequences are SGHNT and YYREEE (reference sequence). The CDR3 covers 14 residues. V was clipped by 4 bases and J by 7 bases, with 15 bases between them. The CDR3 nucleotides are TGTGCCAGCAGCCCTGTTCGGGGTGGTAATGAGCAGTTCTTC. Its translation is CASSPVRGGNEQFF.

The chain combines TRBV4-1 with TRBJ2-1; 11 bases are shared with TRBD2. The germline V gene has CDR1 MGHRA and CDR2 YSYEKL. Trimming cost V 0 bases and J 6 bases; bases outside gene matches: 7. CDR3 length equals 17 residues. This CDR3 is CASSQEPGTSGFNEQFF. DNA for the CDR3: TGCGCCAGCAGCCAAGAGCCGGGGACTAGCGGTTTCAATGAGCAGTTCTTC.

The V call is TRBV5-1, the J call TRBJ2-7, with TRBD2 matching 11 bases. This CDR3 is 14 amino acids long. Germline CDR1 is SGHRS and CDR2 is YFSETQ. J lost 2 bases, V lost 4 bases, and 2 bases had no gene match. Here the CDR3 reads CASSQGLAAYEQYF. CDR3 coding DNA: TGCGCCAGCAGCCAGGGACTAGCGGCCTACGAGCAGTACTTC.

The J gene is TRBJ1-1, the V gene TRBV5-5; tentatively, D is TRBD1 (5 bases). Deletions cut 0 bases from V and 0 bases from J, with 9 bases between. Germline-derived CDR1 and CDR2 are SGHKS and YYEKEE (reference sequence). The CDR3 contains 15 residues. In nucleotides, the CDR3 is TGTGCCAGCAGCTTGGCGCCAGGGATGAACACTGAAGCTTTCTTT. Protein sequence: CASSLAPGMNTEAFF. The variable domain in full, with the rest retrieved from reference TRBV5-5 and TRBJ1-1, is DAGVTQSPTHLIKTRGQQVTLRCSPISGHKSVSWYQQVLGQGPQFIFQYYEKEERGRGNFPDRFSARQFPNYSSELNVNALLLGDSALYLCASSLAPGMNTEAFFGQGTRLTVV.

J is TRBJ2-7 and V is TRBV14; 13 nucleotides match TRBD2. The CDR3 spans 16 residues. Germline V lookup: CDR1 SGHDN, CDR2 FVKESK. V gave up 1 base and J gave up 2 bases; unmatched junction bases: 2. The CDR3 DNA reads TGTGCCAGCAGCCAAGCCGGGACTAGCGGGACCTACGAGCAGTACTTC. Amino acid sequence: CASSQAGTSGTYEQYF.

The rearrangement uses TRBV28 and TRBJ2-5; 9 bases match TRBD1. The J call may not be correct, given that the DNA end is closer to TRBJ2-7. Germline V gives CDR1 MDHEN, CDR2 SYDVKM. This CDR3 contains 15 residues. The CDR3 region has the DNA TGTGCCAGCAGCCTCCCCGGGACAGGGAAGTACGAGCAGTACTTC. This encodes CASSLPGTGKYEQYF.

J is TRBJ2-7 and V is TRBV5-1; 12 bases map to TRBD2. The CDR3 is made up of 15 amino acids. Per the germline V gene, CDR1 is SGHRS and CDR2 is YFSETQ. The junction had 1 base not matched to a gene; V was cut back by 0 bases and J by 3 bases. DNA of the CDR3: TGCGCCAGCAGCTTGGGACTAGCGGGAGTCTACGAGCAGTACTTC. It yields the protein CASSLGLAGVYEQYF.